Presented here are 3 T cell receptor beta chains from one specimen sequenced in a study of radiotherapy plus CTLA-4 blockade in lung cancer. Produced via immunoSEQ multiplex PCR; TCRdb's table is partial and in-frame only. The table has over 100,000 clones, about nine tenths seen once; the top ten hold approximately 7.2%. Specimen: peripheral blood, collected from a patient treated with radiotherapy plus ipilimumab. The receptor set was obtained from a human donor with non-small cell lung cancer that progressed on radiotherapy plus ipilimumab.

The J gene is TRBJ2-1, the V gene TRBV7-9; D is possibly TRBD1 (6 bases). CDR1 is SEHNR and CDR2 is FQNEAQ in the germline V gene (reference sequence). V was trimmed by 5 bases and J by 3 bases, leaving 14 bases between them. The CDR3 runs 15 residues. CDR3 protein: CASSPAGQYYNEQFF. The CDR3 DNA is TGTGCCAGCAGCCCGGCTGGACAGTACTACAATGAGCAGTTCTTC.

This chain connects TRBV5-1 to TRBJ1-1, with D possibly matching TRBD1 (5 bases). There are 14 residues in the CDR3. From germline, CDR1 is SGHRS and CDR2 YFSETQ. V lost 0 bases and J 8 bases, leaving 14 bases between the germline ends. CDR3 amino acids: CASSLGGTEGEAFF. As DNA, the CDR3 is TGCGCCAGCAGCTTGGGGGGGACCGAGGGCGAAGCTTTCTTT.

The chain has TRBV6-5 and TRBJ2-7; TRBD1 or TRBD2 may be the D gene (5 bases each). CDR3 length: 13 residues. V gave up 5 bases and J gave up 4 bases, with 12 bases separating them. Germline CDR1 MNHEY, CDR2 SVGAGI. In DNA form, the CDR3 reads TGTGCCAGCAGTACGGGGCCCGTTTACGAGCAGTACTTC. It encodes CASSTGPVYEQYF.